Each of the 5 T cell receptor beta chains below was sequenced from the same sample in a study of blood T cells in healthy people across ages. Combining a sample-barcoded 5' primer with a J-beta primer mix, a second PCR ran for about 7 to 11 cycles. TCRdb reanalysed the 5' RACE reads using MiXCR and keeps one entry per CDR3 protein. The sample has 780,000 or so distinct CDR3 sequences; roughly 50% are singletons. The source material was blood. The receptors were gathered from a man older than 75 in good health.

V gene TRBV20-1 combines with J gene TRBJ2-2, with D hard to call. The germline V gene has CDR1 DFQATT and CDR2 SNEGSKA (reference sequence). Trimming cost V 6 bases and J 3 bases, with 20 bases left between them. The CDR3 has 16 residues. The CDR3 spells CSAQSENRADTGELFF. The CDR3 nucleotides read TGCAGTGCCCAGTCAGAGAATAGGGCTGACACCGGGGAGCTGTTTTTT.

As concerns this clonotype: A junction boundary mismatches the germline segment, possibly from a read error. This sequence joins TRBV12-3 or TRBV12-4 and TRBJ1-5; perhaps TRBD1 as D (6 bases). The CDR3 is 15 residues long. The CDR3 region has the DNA TGTGTCAGCAGCGTAACAGGGTCAGGGGATCAGCCCCAGCATTTT. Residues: CVSSVTGSGDQPQHF.

The CDR3 is CASGGSGYNEQFF. The CDR3 DNA reads as TGCGCCAGCGGGGGTAGCGGCTACAATGAGCAGTTCTTC. The rearrangement uses TRBV10-2 and TRBJ2-1; the D gene is possibly TRBD2 (6 bases). Trimming removed 8 bases from V and 3 bases from J, with 11 bases in between. This CDR3 contains 13 residues. From germline, CDR1 is WSHSY and CDR2 SAAADI.

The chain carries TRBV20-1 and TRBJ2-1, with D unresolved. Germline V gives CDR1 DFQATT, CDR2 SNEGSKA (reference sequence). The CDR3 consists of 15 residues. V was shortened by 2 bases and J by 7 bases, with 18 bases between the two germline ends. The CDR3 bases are TGCAGTGCTAGAACTAAAGCGAACCCTTGGAATGAGCAGTTCTTC. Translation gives CSARTKANPWNEQFF.

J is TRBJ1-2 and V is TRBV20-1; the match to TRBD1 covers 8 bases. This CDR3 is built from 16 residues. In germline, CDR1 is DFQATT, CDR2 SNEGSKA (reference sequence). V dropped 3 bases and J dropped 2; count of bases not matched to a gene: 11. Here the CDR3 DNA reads TGCAGTGCTAGGGGGGGACAGGCCCGCGCAAACTATGGCTACACCTTC. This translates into CSARGGQARANYGYTF.